The present T cell receptor (beta chain) was sequenced within a study of response to subunit inactivated influenza vaccine. Study-wide points: Few additional T cells are recruited per seasonal influenza vaccination, authors suggested.

TCRdb redid the calling of the RT-PCR reads with MiXCR, one entry per CDR3 protein. The table shows about 700,000 distinct CDR3 sequences, with about 14% occurring only once. V dropped 0 bases and J dropped 5 bases, with 11 bases sitting between them. Germline lookup yields CDR1 SGHRS and CDR2 YFSETQ. There are 14 residues in the CDR3. In its sample, this clonotype was seen many times. As yet, its antigen is unknown. This sequence was found in a man aged 50 to 59 who received an inactivated influenza vaccine. Here the sequenced sample was PBMCs from blood, taken approximately 15 days before vaccination. This chain connects TRBV5-1 to TRBJ1-1, with D unresolved. The CDR3 protein is CASSLESGRTEAFF. The CDR3, as DNA: TGCGCCAGCAGCTTGGAATCGGGGAGGACTGAAGCTTTCTTT.